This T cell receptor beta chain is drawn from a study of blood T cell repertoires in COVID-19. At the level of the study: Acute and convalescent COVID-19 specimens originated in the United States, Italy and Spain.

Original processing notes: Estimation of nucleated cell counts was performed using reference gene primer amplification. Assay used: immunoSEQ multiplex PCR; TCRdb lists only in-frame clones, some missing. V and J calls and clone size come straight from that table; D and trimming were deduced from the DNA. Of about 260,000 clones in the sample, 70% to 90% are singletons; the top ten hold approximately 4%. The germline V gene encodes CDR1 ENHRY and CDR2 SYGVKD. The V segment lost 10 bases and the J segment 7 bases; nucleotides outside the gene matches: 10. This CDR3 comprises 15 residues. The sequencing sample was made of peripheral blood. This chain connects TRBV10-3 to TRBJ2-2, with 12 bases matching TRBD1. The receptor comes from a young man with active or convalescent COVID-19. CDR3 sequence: CATRDRGQSGGELFF. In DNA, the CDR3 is TGTGCCACTAGGGACAGGGGGCAAAGTGGCGGGGAGCTGTTTTTT.